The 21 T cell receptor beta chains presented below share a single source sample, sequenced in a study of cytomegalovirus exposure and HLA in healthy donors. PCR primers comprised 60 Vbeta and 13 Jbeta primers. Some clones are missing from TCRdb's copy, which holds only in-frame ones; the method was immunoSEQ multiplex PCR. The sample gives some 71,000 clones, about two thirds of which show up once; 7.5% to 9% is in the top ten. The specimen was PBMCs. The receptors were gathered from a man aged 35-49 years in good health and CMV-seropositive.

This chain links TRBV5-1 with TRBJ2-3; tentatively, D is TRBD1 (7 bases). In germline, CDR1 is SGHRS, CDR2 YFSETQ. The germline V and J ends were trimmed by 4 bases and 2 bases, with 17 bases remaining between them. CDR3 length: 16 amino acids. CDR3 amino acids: CASSPGGGQLTDTQYF. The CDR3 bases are TGCGCCAGCAGCCCCGGAGGGGGCCAGCTCACAGATACGCAGTATTTT.

The CDR3 bases are TGCGCCAGCAGCCTGGGACAGGGGCCTACCTACGAGCAGTACTTC. Residues: CASSLGQGPTYEQYF. The J gene is TRBJ2-7, the V gene TRBV4-3; 10 bases match TRBD1. CDR3 length: 15 residues. Germline CDR1 LGHNA, CDR2 YSLEER. Trimming took 4 bases from V and 2 from J; bases not matched to a gene: 5.

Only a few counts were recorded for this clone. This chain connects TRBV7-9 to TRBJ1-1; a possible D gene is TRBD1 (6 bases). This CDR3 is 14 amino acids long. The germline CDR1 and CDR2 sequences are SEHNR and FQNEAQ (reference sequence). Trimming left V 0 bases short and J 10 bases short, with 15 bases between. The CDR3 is CASSLAQGRQGAFF. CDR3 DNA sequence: TGTGCCAGCAGCTTAGCCCAGGGGCGGCAGGGAGCTTTCTTT. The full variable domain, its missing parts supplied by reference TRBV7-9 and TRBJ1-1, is DTGVSQNPRHKITKRGQNVTFRCDPISEHNRLYWYRQTLGQGPEFLTYFQNEAQLEKSRLLSDRFSAERPKGSFSTLEIQRTEQGDSAMYLCASSLAQGRQGAFFGQGTRLTVV.

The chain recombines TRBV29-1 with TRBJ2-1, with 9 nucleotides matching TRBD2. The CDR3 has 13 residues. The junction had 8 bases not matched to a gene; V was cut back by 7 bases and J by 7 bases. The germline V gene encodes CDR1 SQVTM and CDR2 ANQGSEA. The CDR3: CSALRGLANEQFF. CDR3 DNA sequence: TGCAGCGCCCTAAGGGGACTAGCAAATGAGCAGTTCTTC.

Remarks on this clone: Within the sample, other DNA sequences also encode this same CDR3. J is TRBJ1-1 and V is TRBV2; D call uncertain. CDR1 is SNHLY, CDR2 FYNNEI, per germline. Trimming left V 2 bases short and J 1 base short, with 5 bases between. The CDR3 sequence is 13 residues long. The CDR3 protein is CASSERENTEAFF. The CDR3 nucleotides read TGTGCCAGCAGTGAACGGGAGAACACTGAAGCTTTCTTT.

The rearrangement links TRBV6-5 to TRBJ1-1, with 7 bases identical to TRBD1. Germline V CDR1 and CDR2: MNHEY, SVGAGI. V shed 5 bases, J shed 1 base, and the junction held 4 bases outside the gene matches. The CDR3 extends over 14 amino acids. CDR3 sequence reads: CASSRQGWNTEAFF. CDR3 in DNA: TGTGCCAGCAGTAGACAGGGTTGGAACACTGAAGCTTTCTTT.

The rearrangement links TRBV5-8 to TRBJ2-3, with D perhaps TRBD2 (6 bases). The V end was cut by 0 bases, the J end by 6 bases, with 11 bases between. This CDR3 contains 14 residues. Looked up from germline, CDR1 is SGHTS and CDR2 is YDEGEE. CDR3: CASSLGLGLDTQYF. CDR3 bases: TGTGCCAGCAGCTTGGGACTAGGCCTTGATACGCAGTATTTT.

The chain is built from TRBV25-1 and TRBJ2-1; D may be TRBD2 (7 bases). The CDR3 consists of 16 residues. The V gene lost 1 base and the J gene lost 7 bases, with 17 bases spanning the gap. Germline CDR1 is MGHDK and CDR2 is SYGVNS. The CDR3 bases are TGTGCCAGCAGTGAATGGGGGGGGGCCGGGAGGAATGAGCAGTTCTTC. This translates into CASSEWGGAGRNEQFF. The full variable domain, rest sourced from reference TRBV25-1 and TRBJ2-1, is EADIYQTPRYLVIGTGKKITLECSQTMGHDKMYWYQQDPGMELHLIHYSYGVNSTEKGDLSSESTVSRIRTEHFPLTLESARPSHTSQYLCASSEWGGAGRNEQFFGPGTRLTVL.

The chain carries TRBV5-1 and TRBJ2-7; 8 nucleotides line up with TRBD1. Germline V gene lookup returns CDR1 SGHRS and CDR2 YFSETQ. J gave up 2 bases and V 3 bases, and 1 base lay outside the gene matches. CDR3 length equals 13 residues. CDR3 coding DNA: TGCGCCAGCAGCTCGACAGGGGCCTACGAGCAGTACTTC. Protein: CASSSTGAYEQYF.

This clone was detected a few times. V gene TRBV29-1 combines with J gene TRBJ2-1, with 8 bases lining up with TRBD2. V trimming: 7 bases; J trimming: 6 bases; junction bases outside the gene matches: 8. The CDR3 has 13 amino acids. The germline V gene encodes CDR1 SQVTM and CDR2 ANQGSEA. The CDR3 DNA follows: TGCAGCGGCTATCCCGGGACTAGCAATGAGCAGTTCTTC. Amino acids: CSGYPGTSNEQFF.

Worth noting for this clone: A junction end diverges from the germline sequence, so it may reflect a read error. CDR3 residues: CAWSVNPAPVF. For the CDR3, the DNA is TGTGCCTGGAGTGTAAACCCCGCTCCGGTCTTC. The chain recombines TRBV30 with TRBJ1-2, with unresolved D. CDR1 and CDR2 from the germline V gene are GTSNPN and SVGIG (reference sequence). The CDR3 consists of 11 residues.

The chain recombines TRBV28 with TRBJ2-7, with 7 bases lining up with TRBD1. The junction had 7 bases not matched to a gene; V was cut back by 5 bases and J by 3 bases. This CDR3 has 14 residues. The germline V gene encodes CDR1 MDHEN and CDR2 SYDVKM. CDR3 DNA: TGTGCCAGCAGTCCGGGACAGTCAGGCTACGAGCAGTACTTC. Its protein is CASSPGQSGYEQYF.

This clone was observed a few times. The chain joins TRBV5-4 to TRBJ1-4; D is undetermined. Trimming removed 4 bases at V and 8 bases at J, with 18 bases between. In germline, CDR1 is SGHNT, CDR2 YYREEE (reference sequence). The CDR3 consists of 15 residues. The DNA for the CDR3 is TGTGCCAGCAGCAACGACCCCGCGGGCGTGGAAAAACTGTTTTTT. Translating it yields CASSNDPAGVEKLFF.

CDR3 DNA sequence: TGTGCCAGCAGTGAAAACACAGGGGGCATTCAGCCCCAGCATTTT. Translating gives CASSENTGGIQPQHF. V is TRBV6-1 and J is TRBJ1-5, with 9 bases identical to TRBD1. This CDR3 region has 15 residues. V trimming: 2 bases; J trimming: 6 bases; junction bases outside the gene matches: 5. Germline V CDR1 and CDR2: MNHNS, SASEGT.

The CDR3 bases are TGTGCCACCAGCCCAGGGGGGACAGCCCTTAATGAAAAACTGTTTTTT. Its translation is CATSPGGTALNEKLFF. The chain has TRBV15 and TRBJ1-4; 7 bases line up with TRBD1. The V gene's germline CDR1 is LNHNV and CDR2 YYDKDF (reference sequence). Trimming removed 5 bases from V and 4 bases from J; junction bases left unmatched: 10. CDR3 size: 16 residues.

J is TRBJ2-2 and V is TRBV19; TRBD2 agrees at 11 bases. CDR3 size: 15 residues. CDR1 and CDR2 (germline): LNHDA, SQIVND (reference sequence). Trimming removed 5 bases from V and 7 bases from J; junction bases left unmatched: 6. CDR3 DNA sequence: TGTGCCAGTAGTCCCAGACTAGCGGGACTCGGGGAGCTGTTTTTT. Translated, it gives CASSPRLAGLGELFF.

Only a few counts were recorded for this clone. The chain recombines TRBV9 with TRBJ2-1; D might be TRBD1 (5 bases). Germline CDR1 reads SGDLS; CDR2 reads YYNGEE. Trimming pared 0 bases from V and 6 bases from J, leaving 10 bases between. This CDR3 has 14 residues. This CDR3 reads CASSVDGQGNEQFF. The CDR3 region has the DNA TGTGCCAGCAGCGTAGATGGGCAGGGCAATGAGCAGTTCTTC.

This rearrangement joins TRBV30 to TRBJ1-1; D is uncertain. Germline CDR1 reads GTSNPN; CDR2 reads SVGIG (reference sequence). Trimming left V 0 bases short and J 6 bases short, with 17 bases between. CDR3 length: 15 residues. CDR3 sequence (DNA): TGTGCCTGGAGTGTACGGGTCAGAGTCGTAGCTGAAGCTTTCTTT. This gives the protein CAWSVRVRVVAEAFF.

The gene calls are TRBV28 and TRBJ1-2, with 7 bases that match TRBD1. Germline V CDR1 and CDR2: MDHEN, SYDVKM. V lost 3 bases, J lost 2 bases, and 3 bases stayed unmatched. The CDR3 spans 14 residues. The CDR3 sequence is CASSFPTGNYGYTF. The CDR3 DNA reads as TGTGCCAGCAGTTTCCCGACAGGGAACTATGGCTACACCTTC.

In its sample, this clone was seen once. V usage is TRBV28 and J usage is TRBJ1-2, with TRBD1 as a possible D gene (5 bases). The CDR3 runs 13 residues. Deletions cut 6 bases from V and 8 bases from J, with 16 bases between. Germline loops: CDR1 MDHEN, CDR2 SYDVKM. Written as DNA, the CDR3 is TGTGCCAGCAGCAAACAGGACGATTTAGGCTACACCTTC. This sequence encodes CASSKQDDLGYTF.

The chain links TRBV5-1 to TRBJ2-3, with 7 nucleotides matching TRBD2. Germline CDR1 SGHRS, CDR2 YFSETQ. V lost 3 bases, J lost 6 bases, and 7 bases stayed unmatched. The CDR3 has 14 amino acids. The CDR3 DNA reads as TGCGCCAGCAGCTCCCGGGACTACCGGGATACGCAGTATTTT. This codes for CASSSRDYRDTQYF.